This TCR beta chain was profiled in a study of T cells after yellow fever vaccination. Trimming removed 1 base at V and 1 base at J, with 7 bases between. CDR1 and CDR2 from the germline V gene are MGHDK and SYGVNS. This CDR3 has 14 amino acids. This clonotype has only a few counts. TCRdb used MiXCR to reprocess the 5' RACE reads, holding one entry per CDR3 protein. The sample has roughly 180,000 distinct CDR3 sequences; approximately 6.2% are singletons. The sample in question was CD4+ T cells sorted from PBMCs, obtained on the day of the first yellow fever vaccination. The clonotype comes from a man in his late teens or twenties who received the YFV17D yellow fever vaccine. The chain uses TRBV25-1 and TRBJ1-2; D unclear. The CDR3 loop is CASSEFKGNYGYTF. CDR3 nucleotide sequence: TGTGCCAGCAGTGAATTTAAGGGTAACTATGGCTACACCTTC.